This is a list of T cell receptor beta chains from one sample in a study of PD-1 blockade in classical Hodgkin lymphoma. Assay used: immunoSEQ multiplex PCR; TCRdb lists only in-frame clones, some missing. Of 20,000 to 30,000 clones in the sample, about 81% were seen once. This specimen was peripheral blood mononuclear cells (PBMCs), taken before the fourth cycle of nivolumab. The receptors come from a human donor with classical Hodgkin lymphoma. Both conserved end residues are part of each CDR3. A D gene is named only where the DNA matches it firmly. The size field is filled for only some rows; it gives once, few, many or a size class.

J | size | D | V | length | DNA | CDR3
TRBJ2-5 | - | - | TRBV6-5 | 15 | TGTGCCAGCACCCGGGTTGGGCAGGCAAGGACGGCCCAGTACTTC | CASTRVGQARTAQYF
TRBJ2-4 | - | - | TRBV7-2 | 17 | TGTGCCAGCAGCTTAGGATTGTACAGACTAGCCAAAAACATTCAGTACTTC | CASSLGLYRLAKNIQYF
TRBJ1-2 | - | - | TRBV5-1 | 13 | TGCGCCAGCAGCTCATCCCCCGCCTATGGCTACACCTTC | CASSSSPAYGYTF
TRBJ2-1 | - | TRBD2 | TRBV9 | 17 | TGTGCCAGCAGCGTAGCGGGGTTAGCGGGAGCCTACAATGAGCAGTTCTTC | CASSVAGLAGAYNEQFF
TRBJ2-2 | once | TRBD2 | TRBV19 | 18 | TGTGCCACCCGCCCGGGACTAGCGGGAGGGAGAGACACCGGGGAGCTGTTTTTT | CATRPGLAGGRDTGELFF
TRBJ2-7 | - | - | TRBV5-4 | 18 | TGTGCCAGCAGCTTGGAAGGTGACCGGGACCCGAAGATCTACGAGCAGTACTTC | CASSLEGDRDPKIYEQYF
TRBJ2-5 | - | - | TRBV30 | 13 | TGTGCCTGGAGTGTACGAGGGGGGGAGACCCAGTACTTC | CAWSVRGGETQYF
TRBJ2-7 | - | TRBD2 | TRBV7-6 | 16 | TGTGCCAGCAGCTTAAACGGGAGGGCTCCTTCCTACGAGCAGTACTTC | CASSLNGRAPSYEQYF
TRBJ2-1 | - | - | TRBV29-1 | 12 | TGCAGCGTTGAAACGGGATACAATGAGCAGTTCTTC | CSVETGYNEQFF
TRBJ2-7 | - | - | TRBV7-2 | 15 | TGTGCCAGCAGCTTAGAACTGTCAGGGCTCTACGAGCAGTACTTC | CASSLELSGLYEQYF
TRBJ1-1 | - | - | TRBV6-5 | 12 | TGTGCCAGCAGTTACGGACAGTCTGAAGCTTTCTTT | CASSYGQSEAFF
TRBJ2-1 | - | TRBD1 | TRBV5-6 | 14 | TGTGCCAGCAGCCTCCGGGACAGGGGGAATGAGCAGTTCTTC | CASSLRDRGNEQFF
TRBJ2-3 | - | - | TRBV6-6 | 15 | TGTGCCAGCAGTTACTCGATTGTCAGCACAGATACGCAGTATTTT | CASSYSIVSTDTQYF
TRBJ2-7 | - | TRBD1 | TRBV6-5 | 15 | TGTGCCAGCAGTTACTCTGGGACAGGGTCCTACGAGCAGTACTTC | CASSYSGTGSYEQYF
TRBJ1-3 | - | TRBD1 | TRBV19 | 16 | TGTGCCAGTTCCGCACAGGGGGTCGTCTCTGGAAACACCATATATTTT | CASSAQGVVSGNTIYF
TRBJ1-6 | - | - | TRBV19 | 15 | TGTGCCAGTAGGGAATACGGGGGCCTGAATTCACCCCTCCACTTT | CASREYGGLNSPLHF
TRBJ2-1 | - | - | TRBV19 | 15 | TGTGCCAGTAGTATAGTAGGGGTGGGCGGGAATGAGCAGTTCTTC | CASSIVGVGGNEQFF
TRBJ2-5 | - | - | TRBV7-2 | 11 | TGTGCCAGCAGCTTGCAAGAGACCCAGTACTTC | CASSLQETQYF
TRBJ2-2 | - | TRBD2 | TRBV10-3 | 14 | TGTGCCATCACAGCGGGAGCGCGCACCGGGGAGCTGTTTTTT | CAITAGARTGELFF
TRBJ1-4 | - | - | TRBV2 | 15 | TGTGCCAGCAGTGAAACGGGGAGTTCTAATGAAAAACTGTTTTTT | CASSETGSSNEKLFF
TRBJ2-7 | - | TRBD1 | TRBV13 | 14 | TGTGCCAGCAGCCCCACAGGGGGCGAGAACGAGCAGTACTTC | CASSPTGGENEQYF
TRBJ1-1 | - | TRBD1 | TRBV11-2 | 16 | TGTGCCAGCAGCTTAGCTGGCAGGGGGGCCCTAATTCAAGCTTTCTTT | CASSLAGRGALIQAFF
TRBJ2-7 | few | TRBD2 | TRBV9 | 15 | TGTGCCAGCAGCCCCCGGACTAGCGGGAGTTACGAGCAGTACTTC | CASSPRTSGSYEQYF
TRBJ2-7 | - | TRBD2 | TRBV11-2 | 18 | TGTGCCAGCAGCTTAGACCCGAGGCTAGCGGGAGGCTCCTACGAGCAGTACTTC | CASSLDPRLAGGSYEQYF
TRBJ1-2 | - | - | TRBV4-3 | 20 | TGCGCCAGCAGCCACAGACCCATTGACAGGCTGTTACACCCTAACTATGGCTACACCTTC | CASSHRPIDRLLHPNYGYTF
TRBJ2-7 | - | TRBD1 | TRBV5-8 | 13 | TGTGCCAGCAGCTGGGACAGGGGTTACGAGCAGTACTTC | CASSWDRGYEQYF
TRBJ2-7 | - | TRBD2 | TRBV18 | 14 | TGTGCCAGCTCACGGGGACTAGCGAGCGACGAGCAGTACTTC | CASSRGLASDEQYF
TRBJ2-2 | once | - | TRBV15 | 14 | TGTGCCACCAGCAGAGACTTGTTAAGCGGGGAGCTGTTTTTT | CATSRDLLSGELFF
TRBJ1-2 | - | TRBD1 | TRBV6-5 | 15 | TGTGCCAGCAGTTACTCGGCAGGGGGATATTATGGCTACACCTTC | CASSYSAGGYYGYTF
TRBJ2-7 | - | - | TRBV28 | 15 | TGTGCCAGCAGTTCCTACCGGGACGGATCCTACGAGCAGTACTTC | CASSSYRDGSYEQYF
TRBJ2-7 | - | TRBD2 | TRBV9 | 16 | TGTGCCAGCAGCCCCAATATAGCGGGGCGAGCCTACGAGCAGTACTTC | CASSPNIAGRAYEQYF
TRBJ2-7 | - | - | TRBV11-3 | 15 | TGTGCCAGCAGCTTAGGTGGCAGGGACGGCTACGAGCAGTACTTC | CASSLGGRDGYEQYF